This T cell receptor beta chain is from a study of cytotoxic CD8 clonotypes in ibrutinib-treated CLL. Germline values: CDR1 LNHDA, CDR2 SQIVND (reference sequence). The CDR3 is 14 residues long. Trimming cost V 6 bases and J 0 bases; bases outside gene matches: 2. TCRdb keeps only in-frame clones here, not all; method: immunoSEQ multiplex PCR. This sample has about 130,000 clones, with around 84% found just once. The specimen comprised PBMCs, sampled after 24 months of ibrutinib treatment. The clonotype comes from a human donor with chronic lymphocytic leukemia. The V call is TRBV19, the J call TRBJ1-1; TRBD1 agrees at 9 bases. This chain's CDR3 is CASRRQGVNTEAFF. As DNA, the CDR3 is TGTGCCAGTAGAAGACAGGGGGTGAACACTGAAGCTTTCTTT.